The clone carrying this T cell receptor beta chain has just a few counts. Its matching antigen is unknown. This specimen comes from a study of T cell responses to AZD1222 COVID-19 vaccine. Study observations and caveats: No repertoire was sampled before or during the peak T cell response, only after it. Spike-specific TCR breadth and depth both grew after two AZD1222 doses.

Libraries were prepared by immunoSEQ multiplex PCR; TCRdb keeps only in-frame clonotypes and omits some of them. Of approximately 160,000 clones listed, under 95% are singletons. The germline V and J ends were trimmed by 5 bases and 0 bases, with 17 bases remaining between them. There are 17 residues in the CDR3. The germline CDR1 and CDR2 sequences are MNHNY and SVGAGI (reference sequence). The sequence was collected from an adult who received the AZD1222 COVID-19 vaccine. The sequenced sample was peripheral blood, obtained 28 days after the second AZD1222 dose. This chain uses TRBV6-6 with TRBJ1-3, with unresolved D. This chain's CDR3 is CASSHVQEGSSGNTIYF. DNA for the CDR3: TGTGCCAGCAGTCACGTCCAGGAGGGATCCTCTGGAAACACCATATATTTT.